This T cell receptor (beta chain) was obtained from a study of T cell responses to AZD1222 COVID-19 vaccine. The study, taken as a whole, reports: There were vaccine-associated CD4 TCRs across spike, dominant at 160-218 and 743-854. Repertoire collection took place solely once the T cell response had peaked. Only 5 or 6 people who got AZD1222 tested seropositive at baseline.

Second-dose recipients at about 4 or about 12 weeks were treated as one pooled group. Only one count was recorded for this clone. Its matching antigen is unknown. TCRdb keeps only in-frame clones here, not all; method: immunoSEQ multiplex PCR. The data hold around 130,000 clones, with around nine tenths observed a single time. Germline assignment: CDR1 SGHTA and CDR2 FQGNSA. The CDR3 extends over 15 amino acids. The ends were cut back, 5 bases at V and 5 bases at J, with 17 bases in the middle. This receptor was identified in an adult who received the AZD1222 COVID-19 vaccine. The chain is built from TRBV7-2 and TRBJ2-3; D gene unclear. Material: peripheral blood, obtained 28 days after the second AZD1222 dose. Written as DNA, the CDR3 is TGTGCCAGCAGCCCCGGTGGAGCTGGCGGAGATACGCAGTATTTT. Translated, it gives CASSPGGAGGDTQYF. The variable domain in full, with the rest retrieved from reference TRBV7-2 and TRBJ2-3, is GAGVSQSPSNKVTEKGKDVELRCDPISGHTALYWYRQSLGQGLEFLIYFQGNSAPDKSGLPSDRFSAERTGGSVSTLTIQRTQQEDSAVYLCASSPGGAGGDTQYFGPGTRLTVL.